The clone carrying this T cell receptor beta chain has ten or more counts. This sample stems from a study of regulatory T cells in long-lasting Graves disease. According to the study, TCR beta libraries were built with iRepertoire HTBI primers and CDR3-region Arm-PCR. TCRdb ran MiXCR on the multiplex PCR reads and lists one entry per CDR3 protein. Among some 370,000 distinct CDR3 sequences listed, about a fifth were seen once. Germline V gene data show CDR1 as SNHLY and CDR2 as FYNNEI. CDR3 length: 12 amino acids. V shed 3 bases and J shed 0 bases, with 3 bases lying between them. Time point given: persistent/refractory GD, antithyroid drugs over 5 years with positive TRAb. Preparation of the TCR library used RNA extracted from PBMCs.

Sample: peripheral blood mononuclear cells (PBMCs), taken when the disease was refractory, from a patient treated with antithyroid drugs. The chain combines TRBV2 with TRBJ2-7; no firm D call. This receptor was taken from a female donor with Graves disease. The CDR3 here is CASSEGSYEQYF. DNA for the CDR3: TGTGCCAGCAGTGAGGGCTCCTACGAGCAGTACTTC.